This TCR beta chain was recorded in a study of response to subunit inactivated influenza vaccine. Each CDR3 protein gets one entry after TCRdb re-called the RT-PCR reads with MiXCR. The table lists 300,000 to 350,000 distinct CDR3 sequences, around a fifth of them singletons. General study findings and limits: The authors suggested that few new T cells are recruited per seasonal influenza vaccination.

This clonotype was found a few times. The antigen remains undetermined. The CDR3 totals 13 residues. The germline V and J ends were trimmed by 4 bases and 6 bases, with 12 bases remaining between them. The chain recombines TRBV12-3 or TRBV12-4 with TRBJ1-2; no firm D call. Sequenced here: PBMCs from blood, sampled 21 months after vaccination. This TCR was sampled from a man between 50 and 75 years old who received an inactivated influenza vaccine. The chain's CDR3 is CASSWWGSDGYTF. CDR3 DNA sequence: TGTGCCAGCAGTTGGTGGGGATCCGATGGCTACACCTTC.